A single sample is the source of the 15 T cell receptor beta chains below, sequenced in a study of blood T cell repertoires in COVID-19. The method was immunoSEQ multiplex PCR; TCRdb's version includes in-frame clones alone and lacks a portion of them. The table records 54,000 or so clones, around 86% of them present only once. Sequenced sample: peripheral blood. The source of these receptors is an elderly woman with acute or convalescent COVID-19.

The chain links TRBV2 to TRBJ2-7; D uncertain. The length of the CDR3 is 12 residues. V was trimmed by 4 bases and J by 0 bases, leaving 4 bases between them. CDR1 is SNHLY and CDR2 is FYNNEI in the germline V gene. The CDR3: CASSASSYEQYF. In DNA form, the CDR3 reads TGTGCCAGCAGTGCGAGCTCCTACGAGCAGTACTTC.

This clone is medium-sized (0.01 to 0.1%) within its sample. Other DNA sequences within the sample encode an identical CDR3. The chain employs TRBV19 and TRBJ1-1; D perhaps matches TRBD1 (5 bases). Trimming shortened V by 2 bases and J by 2 bases, and 9 bases separated the two germline ends. This CDR3 spans 14 amino acids. Germline values: CDR1 LNHDA, CDR2 SQIVND (reference sequence). The CDR3 here is CASSIQGPNTEAFF. Here the CDR3 DNA reads TGTGCCAGTAGTATACAGGGTCCCAACACTGAAGCTTTCTTT.

The chain recombines TRBV9 with TRBJ1-2, with 8 bases lining up with TRBD1. The V gene's germline CDR1 is SGDLS and CDR2 YYNGEE. V lost 4 bases to trimming and J lost 5 bases; unmatched junction nucleotides: 10. The CDR3 totals 15 residues. DNA for the CDR3: TGTGCCAGCAGCACCGGACAGGGAAGGTTTTATGGCTACACCTTC. Translated, it gives CASSTGQGRFYGYTF.

The chain recombines TRBV27 with TRBJ2-3, with TRBD1 identical over 10 bases. CDR3 length: 15 residues. The V and J ends lost 5 bases and 2 bases, in that order; junction bases with no gene match: 4. Per germline, CDR1 MNHEY and CDR2 SMNVEV (reference sequence). The CDR3 bases are TGTGCCAGCAGTGCCGGGACAGGGGTCACAGATACGCAGTATTTT. Translating gives CASSAGTGVTDTQYF.

V and J are TRBV19 and TRBJ1-4, with 7 nucleotides matching TRBD1. V gave up 5 bases and J gave up 3 bases; unmatched junction bases: 6. The length of the CDR3 is 15 residues. CDR1 LNHDA and CDR2 SQIVND come from the germline V gene (reference sequence). This chain's CDR3 is CASSGPGTANEKLFF. DNA of the CDR3: TGTGCCAGTAGTGGCCCCGGGACAGCTAATGAAAAACTGTTTTTT.

The chain carries TRBV18 and TRBJ1-1; D call uncertain. Per the germline V gene, CDR1 is KGHSH and CDR2 is LQKENI. CDR3 length: 15 amino acids. Trimming took off 1 base at V and 1 base at J, with 10 bases between the two ends. The CDR3 here is CASSPRMKRNTEAFF. The CDR3, as DNA: TGTGCCAGCTCACCACGTATGAAGAGGAACACTGAAGCTTTCTTT. Filled out from reference TRBV18 and TRBJ1-1, the complete variable domain reads NAGVMQNPRHLVRRRGQEARLRCSPMKGHSHVYWYRQLPEEGLKFMVYLQKENIIDESGMPKERFSAEFPKEGPSILRIQQVVRGDSAAYFCASSPRMKRNTEAFFGQGTRLTVV.

The chain is built from TRBV5-1 and TRBJ2-7; 7 bases map to TRBD1. CDR3 length equals 16 residues. CDR1 and CDR2 from the germline V gene are SGHRS and YFSETQ. The junction had 14 bases not matched to a gene; V was cut back by 2 bases and J by 6 bases. This CDR3 is CASSLGQVVGTGEQYF. The DNA of the CDR3 is TGCGCCAGCAGCTTAGGACAGGTCGTTGGAACTGGCGAGCAGTACTTC.

The chain combines TRBV24-1 with TRBJ1-3, with 9 bases that match TRBD1. V lost 4 bases, J lost 0 bases, and 6 bases stayed unmatched. The CDR3 consists of 17 residues. Germline CDR1 KGHDR, CDR2 SFDVKD. The CDR3 protein is CATSEGGTGSSGNTIYF. CDR3 in DNA: TGTGCCACCAGTGAAGGAGGGACAGGGAGCTCTGGAAACACCATATATTTT.

CDR3 in DNA: TGTGCCAGCAGCGTGGAGGAGCTCCGCGAGCAGTACTTC. Translation: CASSVEELREQYF. V and J are TRBV9 and TRBJ2-7, with a weak D call TRBD2 (5 bases). Germline CDR1 SGDLS, CDR2 YYNGEE. The CDR3 consists of 13 residues. The V and J ends lost 2 bases and 6 bases respectively, with 12 bases between them.

The chain employs TRBV5-6 and TRBJ2-7, with TRBD2 matching 7 bases. The length of the CDR3 is 15 residues. V lost 2 bases and J lost 5; bases outside the gene matches: 10. CDR1 SGHDT and CDR2 YYEEEE come from the germline V gene. The CDR3 nucleotides read TGTGCCAGCAGCTTCCGGGGGAGCGGGGCGGACGAGCAGTACTTC. It is translated as CASSFRGSGADEQYF.

The CDR3 DNA follows: TGTGCCAGCAGTTTATTCGCTCTAGCGGGCGCACAAGAGACCCAGTACTTC. Protein sequence: CASSLFALAGAQETQYF. The chain joins TRBV27 to TRBJ2-5, with 8 bases identical to TRBD2. The CDR3 extends over 17 amino acids. The J segment lost 2 bases and the V segment lost 1 base, leaving 9 bases of the junction unmatched. Germline-derived CDR1 and CDR2 are MNHEY and SMNVEV (reference sequence).

This clone has just a few counts. The chain links TRBV2 to TRBJ2-1, with 7 bases that match TRBD1. CDR3 length equals 14 residues. Germline trimming cut 4 bases from V and 9 bases from J; bases unmatched to any gene: 9. Germline CDR1 reads SNHLY; CDR2 reads FYNNEI. The CDR3 loop reads CASSVSTGLGEQFF. Here the CDR3 DNA reads TGTGCCAGCAGTGTCTCGACAGGGTTGGGTGAGCAGTTCTTC.

In the case of this clone: The sample carries other DNA sequences with the same CDR3. This rearrangement joins TRBV29-1 to TRBJ2-7; a possible D gene is TRBD2 (5 bases). V lost 4 bases and J lost 0, with 7 bases in between. The CDR3 totals 12 residues. Germline CDR1 reads SQVTM; CDR2 reads ANQGSEA. CDR3 nucleotides: TGCAGCGTTGCCCGGGACTCCTACGAGCAGTACTTC. It codes for CSVARDSYEQYF.

This chain uses TRBV6-1 with TRBJ1-1; perhaps TRBD1 as D (6 bases). V gave up 0 bases and J gave up 11 bases, with 10 bases separating them. The length of the CDR3 is 12 residues. Per the germline V gene, CDR1 is MNHNS and CDR2 is SASEGT. In DNA form, the CDR3 reads TGTGCCAGCAGTGAAGCGGGGGCGCGGGCTTTCTTT. Amino acid sequence: CASSEAGARAFF.

The chain recombines TRBV3-1 (or the pseudogene TRBV3-2) with TRBJ1-1; 7 nucleotides line up with TRBD1. The CDR3 length is 14 residues. The V segment lost 6 bases and the J segment 2 bases; nucleotides outside the gene matches: 6. Germline V gives CDR1 LGHDT, CDR2 YNNKEL (reference sequence). The CDR3 coding sequence is TGTGCCAGCAGGGGTTGGGACAGAAACACTGAAGCTTTCTTT. Its protein is CASRGWDRNTEAFF.